This TCR beta chain was sequenced in a study of blood T cell repertoires in COVID-19. Study in general: Sources were T cells, B-cell-depleted T cells, or PBMCs; the material itself was cDNA or gDNA.

The length of the CDR3 is 17 residues. V was pared by 0 bases and J by 3 bases, with 9 bases of the junction left unmatched. Germline V gene lookup returns CDR1 LGHDT and CDR2 YNNKEL (reference sequence). Only in-frame clones appear in the TCRdb table, and some are missing; sequencing was by immunoSEQ multiplex PCR. Of about 350,000 clones listed, roughly 87% are singletons. The age range of participants was about 18 to 100 years, with residence in about 25 US areas. Either two negative PCRs, clearance, or symptom resolution qualified Cohort 3 donors as recovered. The V call is TRBV3-1 (or the pseudogene TRBV3-2), the J call TRBJ2-7; 9 nucleotides line up with TRBD1. The sequence derives from a woman under 40 who had recovered from COVID-19. Sequenced material: PBMCs or T cells enriched from blood (not recorded which). The CDR3 DNA reads TGTGCCAGCAGCCAAGATCCGAGGACAGGGGTAAGCTACGAGCAGTACTTC. Protein sequence: CASSQDPRTGVSYEQYF.